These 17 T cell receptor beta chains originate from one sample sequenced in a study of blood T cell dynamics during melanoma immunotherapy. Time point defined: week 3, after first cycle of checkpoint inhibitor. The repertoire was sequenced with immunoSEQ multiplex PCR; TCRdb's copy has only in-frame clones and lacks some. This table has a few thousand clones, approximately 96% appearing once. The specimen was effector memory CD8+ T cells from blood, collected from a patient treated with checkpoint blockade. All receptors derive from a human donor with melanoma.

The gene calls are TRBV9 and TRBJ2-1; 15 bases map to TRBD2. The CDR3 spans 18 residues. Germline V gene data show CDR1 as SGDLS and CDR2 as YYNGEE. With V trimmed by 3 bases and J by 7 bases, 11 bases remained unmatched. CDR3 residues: CASSGTSGGAGGLNEQFF. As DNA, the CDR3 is TGTGCCAGCAGCGGGACTAGCGGGGGGGCAGGTGGGCTTAATGAGCAGTTCTTC.

The CDR3 here is CSAAEGANTEAFF. DNA of the CDR3: TGCAGCGCCGCCGAGGGGGCGAACACTGAAGCTTTCTTT. V and J are TRBV29-1 and TRBJ1-1; TRBD1 matches at 7 bases. Trimming cost V 7 bases and J 1 base; bases outside gene matches: 6. The CDR3 has 13 residues. Germline V gives CDR1 SQVTM, CDR2 ANQGSEA.

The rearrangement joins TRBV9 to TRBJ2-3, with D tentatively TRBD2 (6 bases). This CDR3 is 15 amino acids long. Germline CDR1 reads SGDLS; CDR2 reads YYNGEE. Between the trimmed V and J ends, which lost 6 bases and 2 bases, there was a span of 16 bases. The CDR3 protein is CASTYRDSYTDTQYF. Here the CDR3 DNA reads TGTGCCAGCACGTACCGGGACTCATACACAGATACGCAGTATTTT.

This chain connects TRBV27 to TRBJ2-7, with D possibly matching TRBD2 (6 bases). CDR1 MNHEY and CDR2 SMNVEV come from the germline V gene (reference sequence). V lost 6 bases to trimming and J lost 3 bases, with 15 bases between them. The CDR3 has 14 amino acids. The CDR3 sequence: CASSPTGVGYEQYF. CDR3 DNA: TGTGCCAGCAGCCCGACGGGGGTGGGCTACGAGCAGTACTTC.

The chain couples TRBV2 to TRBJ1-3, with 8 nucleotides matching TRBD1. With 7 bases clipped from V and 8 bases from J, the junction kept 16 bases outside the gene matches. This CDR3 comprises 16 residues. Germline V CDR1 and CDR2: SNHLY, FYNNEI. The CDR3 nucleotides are TGTGCCAGCAAGGTTCCGGGCAGGGGGCTTGGGGACACCATATATTTT. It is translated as CASKVPGRGLGDTIYF.

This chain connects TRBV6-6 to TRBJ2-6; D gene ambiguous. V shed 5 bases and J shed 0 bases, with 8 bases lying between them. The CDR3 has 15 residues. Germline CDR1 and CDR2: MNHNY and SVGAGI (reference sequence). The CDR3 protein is CASSPLSSGANVLTF. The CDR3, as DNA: TGTGCCAGCAGTCCACTAAGCTCTGGGGCCAACGTCCTGACTTTC.

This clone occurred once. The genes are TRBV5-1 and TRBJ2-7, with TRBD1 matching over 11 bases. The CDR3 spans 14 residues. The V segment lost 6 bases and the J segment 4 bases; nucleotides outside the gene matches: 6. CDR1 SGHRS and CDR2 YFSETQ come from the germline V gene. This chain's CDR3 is CASNSGTGGYEQYF. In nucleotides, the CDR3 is TGCGCCAGCAACTCCGGGACAGGGGGTTACGAGCAGTACTTC.

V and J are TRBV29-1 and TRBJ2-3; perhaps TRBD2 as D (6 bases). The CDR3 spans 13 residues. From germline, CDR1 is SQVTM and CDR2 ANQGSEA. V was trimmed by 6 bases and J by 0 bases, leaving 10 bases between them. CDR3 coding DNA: TGCAGCGTGGCGGGAAAAAGCACAGATACGCAGTATTTT. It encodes CSVAGKSTDTQYF.

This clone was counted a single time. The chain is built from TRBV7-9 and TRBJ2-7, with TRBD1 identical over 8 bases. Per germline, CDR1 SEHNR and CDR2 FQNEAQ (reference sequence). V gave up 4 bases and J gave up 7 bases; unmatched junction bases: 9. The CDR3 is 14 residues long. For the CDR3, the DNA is TGTGCCAGCAGCTCTCCGGACAGGGTTCAAGAGCAGTACTTC. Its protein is CASSSPDRVQEQYF.

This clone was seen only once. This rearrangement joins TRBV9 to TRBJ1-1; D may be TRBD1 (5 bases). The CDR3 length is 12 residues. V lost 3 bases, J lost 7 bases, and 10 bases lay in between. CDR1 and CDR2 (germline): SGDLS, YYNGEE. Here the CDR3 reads CASSDDSREAFF. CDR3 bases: TGTGCCAGCAGCGATGACAGCCGTGAAGCTTTCTTT.

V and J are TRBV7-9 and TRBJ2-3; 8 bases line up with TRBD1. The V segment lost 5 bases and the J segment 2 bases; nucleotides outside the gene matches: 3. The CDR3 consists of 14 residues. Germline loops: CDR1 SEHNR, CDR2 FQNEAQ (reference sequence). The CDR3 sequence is CASSPTGATDTQYF. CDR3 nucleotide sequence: TGTGCCAGCAGCCCGACAGGGGCCACAGATACGCAGTATTTT.

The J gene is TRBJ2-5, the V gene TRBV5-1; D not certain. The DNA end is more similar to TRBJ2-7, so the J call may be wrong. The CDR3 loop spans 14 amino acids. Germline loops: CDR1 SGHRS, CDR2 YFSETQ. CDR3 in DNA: TGCGCCAGCAGCTTGGTACGCAACTCCTACGAGCAGTACTTC. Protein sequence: CASSLVRNSYEQYF.

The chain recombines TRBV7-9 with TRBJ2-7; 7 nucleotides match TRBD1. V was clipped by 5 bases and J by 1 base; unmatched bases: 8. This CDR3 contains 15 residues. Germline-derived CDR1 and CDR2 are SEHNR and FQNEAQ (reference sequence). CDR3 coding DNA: TGTGCCAGCAGCGCCCCCGGGACAGAGTCCTACGAGCAGTACTTC. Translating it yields CASSAPGTESYEQYF.

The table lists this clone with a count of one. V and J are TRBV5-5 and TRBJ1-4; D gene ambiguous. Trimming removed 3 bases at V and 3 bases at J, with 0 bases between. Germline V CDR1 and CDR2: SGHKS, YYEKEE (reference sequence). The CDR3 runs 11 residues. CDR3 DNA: TGTGCCAGCAGCTCTAATGAAAAACTGTTTTTT. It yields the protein CASSSNEKLFF.

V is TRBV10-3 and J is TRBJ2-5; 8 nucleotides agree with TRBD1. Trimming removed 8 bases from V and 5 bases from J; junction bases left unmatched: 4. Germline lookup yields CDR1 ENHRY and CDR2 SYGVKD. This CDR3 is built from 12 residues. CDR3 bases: TGTGCCATCTCGGACAGGGAGGAGACCCAGTACTTC. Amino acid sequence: CAISDREETQYF.

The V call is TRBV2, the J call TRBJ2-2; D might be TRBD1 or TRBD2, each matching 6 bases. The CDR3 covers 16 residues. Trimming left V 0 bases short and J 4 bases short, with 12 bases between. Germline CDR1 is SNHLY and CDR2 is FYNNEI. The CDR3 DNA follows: TGTGCCAGCAGTGAAGCCCCCCGGGGGCCCACCGGGGAGCTGTTTTTT. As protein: CASSEAPRGPTGELFF. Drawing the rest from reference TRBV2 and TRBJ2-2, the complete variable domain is EPEVTQTPSHQVTQMGQEVILRCVPISNHLYFYWYRQILGQKVEFLVSFYNNEISEKSEIFDDQFSVERPDGSNFTLKIRSTKLEDSAMYFCASSEAPRGPTGELFFGEGSRLTVL.

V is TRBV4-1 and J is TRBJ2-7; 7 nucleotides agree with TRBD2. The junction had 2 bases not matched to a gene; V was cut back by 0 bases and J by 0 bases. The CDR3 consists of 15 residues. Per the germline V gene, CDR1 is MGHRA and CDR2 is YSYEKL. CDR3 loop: CASSQDSGHSYEQYF. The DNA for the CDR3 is TGCGCCAGCAGCCAAGATAGCGGGCACTCCTACGAGCAGTACTTC.